These 8 T cell receptor beta chains were sequenced from one sample in a study of follicular helper T cells after annual influenza vaccination. As for time point: 2015-2016 season, 7 days after influenza vaccination. The protocol was immunoSEQ multiplex PCR, while the TCRdb copy is restricted to in-frame clones and leaves out a portion. The table has just under 800 clones, roughly 72% seen once. Material: CXCR5+ CD38+ circulating T follicular helper cells from blood, obtained 7 days after influenza vaccination. The subset here: circulating Tfh, non-naive CD4+CXCR5+PD-1+ (ICOS+CD38+ or ICOS-CD38-). The receptors here all came from an adult who received the influenza vaccine.

The CDR3 DNA reads as TGTGCCAGCAGACCGGACAGAAACACCGGGGAGCTGTTTTTT. Its translation: CASRPDRNTGELFF. The gene calls are TRBV6-5 and TRBJ2-2; D might be TRBD1 (6 bases). Trimming took off 6 bases at V and 2 bases at J, with 10 bases between the two ends. The CDR3 is made up of 14 amino acids. CDR1 and CDR2 from the germline V gene are MNHEY and SVGAGI.

The CDR3 DNA follows: TGTGCCAGCAGTTCGACAGGACTTTCTGGGGCCAACGTCCTGACTTTC. It codes for CASSSTGLSGANVLTF. This chain links TRBV6-5 with TRBJ2-6; tentative D call: TRBD1 (6 bases). The CDR3 loop spans 16 amino acids. Germline CDR1 and CDR2: MNHEY and SVGAGI. Trimming removed 4 bases from V and 1 base from J, with 11 bases in between.

This clone was seen a few times. The chain employs TRBV19 and TRBJ1-5, with D perhaps TRBD1 (6 bases). Germline V gene data show CDR1 as LNHDA and CDR2 as SQIVND (reference sequence). The CDR3 consists of 17 residues. V lost 7 bases, J lost 3 bases, and 22 bases lay in between. The chain's CDR3 is CASTPSSGGRINQPQHF. The CDR3 bases are TGTGCCAGTACCCCCAGCAGTGGGGGCCGCATCAATCAGCCCCAGCATTTT.

The CDR3 region is CASSLTASGNTIYF. The CDR3 DNA is TGTGCCAGCAGCTTGACAGCCTCTGGAAACACCATATATTTT. The rearrangement uses TRBV7-6 and TRBJ1-3, with D maybe TRBD1 (5 bases). Trimming left V 3 bases short and J 0 bases short, with 6 bases between. Germline V gives CDR1 SGHVS, CDR2 FNYEAQ. This CDR3 contains 14 residues.

This rearrangement joins TRBV7-6 to TRBJ1-3; weak D call: TRBD1 (6 bases). CDR1 SGHVS and CDR2 FNYEAQ come from the germline V gene. This CDR3 has 15 residues. V lost 1 base and J 2 bases, leaving 9 bases between the germline ends. The CDR3 DNA reads TGTGCCAGCAGCTTAGGGGGGGGCCCTGGAAACACCATATATTTT. Protein product: CASSLGGGPGNTIYF.

The chain recombines TRBV6-6 with TRBJ1-2, with D perhaps matching TRBD1 (6 bases). V shed 4 bases and J shed 5 bases, with 11 bases lying between them. The CDR3 length is 13 residues. CDR1 and CDR2 from the germline V gene are MNHNY and SVGAGI (reference sequence). The CDR3 nucleotides are TGTGCCAGCAGTTTACAGGGAGGGTATGGCTACACCTTC. This sequence encodes CASSLQGGYGYTF.

The J gene is TRBJ1-2, the V gene TRBV4-1, with a tentative D call TRBD1 (5 bases). Germline CDR1 and CDR2: MGHRA and YSYEKL. V lost 5 bases and J 5 bases, leaving 12 bases between the germline ends. CDR3 length: 13 amino acids. CDR3 DNA: TGCGCCAGCAGCAATGGGGCGGGGTATGGCTACACCTTC. Its protein is CASSNGAGYGYTF.

The rearrangement joins TRBV5-5 to TRBJ2-5, with D tentatively TRBD1 (7 bases). The better agreement between TRBJ2-7 and the DNA end casts doubt on the J call. Germline values: CDR1 SGHKS, CDR2 YYEKEE (reference sequence). The CDR3 length is 15 residues. CDR3 nucleotide sequence: TGTGCCAGCAGCTTTACAGGGGCGGGATCCTACGAGCAGTACTTC. This sequence encodes CASSFTGAGSYEQYF.